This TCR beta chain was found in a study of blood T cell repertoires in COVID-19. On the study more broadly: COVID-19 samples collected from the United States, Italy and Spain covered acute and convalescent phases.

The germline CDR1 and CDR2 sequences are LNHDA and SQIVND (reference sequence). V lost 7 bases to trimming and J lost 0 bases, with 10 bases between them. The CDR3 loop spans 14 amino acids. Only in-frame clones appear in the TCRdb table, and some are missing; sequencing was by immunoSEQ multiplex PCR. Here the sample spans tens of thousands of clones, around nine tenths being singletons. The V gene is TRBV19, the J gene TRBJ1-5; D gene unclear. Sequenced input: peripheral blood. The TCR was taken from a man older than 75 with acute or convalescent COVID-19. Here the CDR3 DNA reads TGTGCCAGTACCCCGGGATATAGCAATCAGCCCCAGCATTTT. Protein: CASTPGYSNQPQHF.